This T cell receptor beta chain derives from a study of post-analysis software for immune sequencing data. The wider study: Relapsing-remitting, secondary progressive and progressive-relapsing courses of multiple sclerosis were included. Broader study findings: Multiple sclerosis was associated with a significant reduction in normalized Chao1 diversity relative to controls. Controls had lower frequencies than patients of about 5 TRBV segments, which included TRBV5-6, TRBV5-1 and TRBV20-1.

This clonotype was recorded a few times. Antigen specificity is unknown. The CDR3 is 12 residues long. The V end was cut by 0 bases, the J end by 5 bases, with 7 bases between. Germline-derived CDR1 and CDR2 are DFQATT and SNEGSKA (reference sequence). TCR beta cDNA libraries included unique molecular identifiers. MiXCR, run by TCRdb on the PCR reads, gives a single entry per CDR3 protein. The table lists 650,000 to 900,000 distinct CDR3 sequences, roughly 46% of them singletons. Sequencing was carried out using blood. V usage is TRBV20-1 and J usage is TRBJ1-2; D is undetermined. The clonotype originates from a girl aged 10-17 years with multiple sclerosis. CDR3 sequence: CSARELSYGYTF. CDR3 nucleotides: TGCAGTGCTAGAGAGTTAAGTTATGGCTACACCTTC.